One sample yielded the 10 T cell receptor beta chains listed below, sequenced in a study of metastatic and nonmetastatic thyroid tumors. TCRdb reassembled clones from the PCR reads with MiXCR. The sample gives roughly 7,800 clones, around 30% of which show up once; around two fifths is in the top ten. All patients were untreated before thyroid surgery. The sample was tumor tissue. The receptors stem from a male donor with papillary thyroid cancer or a benign thyroid nodule (not recorded which). Some clones in this sample may be carry-over from other donors' samples.

This clone was counted only a few times. The chain couples TRBV5-1 to TRBJ2-7; no firm D call. The CDR3 totals 13 residues. CDR1 and CDR2 from the germline V gene are SGHRS and YFSETQ. V was clipped by 6 bases and J by 0 bases, with 10 bases between them. CDR3 DNA: TGCGCCAGCATCGCCGACGGCTCCTACGAGCAGTACTTC. Protein product: CASIADGSYEQYF.

The rearrangement joins TRBV24-1 to TRBJ1-2; no clear D. Germline CDR1 KGHDR, CDR2 SFDVKD. Trimming left V 2 bases short and J 12 bases short, with 12 bases between. This CDR3 has 12 amino acids. The CDR3 sequence is CATSDSAGPNTF. CDR3 DNA: TGTGCCACCAGTGATTCTGCTGGGCCTAACACCTTC.

Only a few counts were recorded for this clone. This chain joins TRBV9 and TRBJ1-2; the D is unclear. V gave up 3 bases and J gave up 8 bases, with 8 bases separating them. This CDR3 is 11 amino acids long. Looked up from germline, CDR1 is SGDLS and CDR2 is YYNGEE. CDR3 in DNA: TGTGCCAGCAGCGACCCTAAAGGCTACACCTTC. It is translated as CASSDPKGYTF.

This clone was seen a few times. The rearrangement uses TRBV20-1 and TRBJ1-2; D gene unclear. Trimming left V 0 bases short and J 4 bases short, with 18 bases between. Germline CDR1 and CDR2: DFQATT and SNEGSKA (reference sequence). The CDR3 runs 16 residues. The CDR3: CSAREEGRQDPYGYTF. The CDR3 DNA sequence: TGCAGTGCTAGAGAAGAGGGCAGGCAGGACCCCTATGGCTACACCTTC.

V usage is TRBV13 and J usage is TRBJ2-7, with 11 bases that match TRBD2. The CDR3 runs to 17 residues. The V gene's germline CDR1 is PRHDT and CDR2 FYEKMQ (reference sequence). Trimming at V came to 4 bases and at J to 0 bases, leaving 8 bases not matched to a gene. CDR3 protein: CASSSGLAGGSSYEQYF. In nucleotides, the CDR3 is TGTGCCAGCAGCTCCGGACTAGCGGGTGGAAGCTCCTACGAGCAGTACTTC.

By frequency in the sample, this clone is medium-sized. The V gene is TRBV30, the J gene TRBJ1-2; D gene unclear. The germline V gene encodes CDR1 GTSNPN and CDR2 SVGIG (reference sequence). V dropped 4 bases and J dropped 4 bases, with 19 bases sitting between them. The CDR3 is 15 amino acids. The CDR3 is CAWTPAGRWGYGYTF. For the CDR3, the DNA is TGTGCCTGGACCCCCGCCGGGAGGTGGGGCTATGGCTACACCTTC. Full variable domain (missing parts from reference TRBV30 and TRBJ1-2): SQTIHQWPATLVQPVGSPLSLECTVEGTSNPNLYWYRQAAGRGLQLLFYSVGIGQISSEVPQNLSASRPQDRQFILSSKKLLLSDSGFYLCAWTPAGRWGYGYTFGSGTRLTVV.

This clone was recorded only once. J is TRBJ1-2 and V is TRBV4-1; D remains ambiguous. From germline, CDR1 is MGHRA and CDR2 YSYEKL. The CDR3 runs 13 residues. Trimming cost V 1 base and J 6 bases, with 9 bases left between them. CDR3: CASSQGRRNGYTF. The CDR3 DNA sequence: TGCGCCAGCAGCCAAGGTCGCCGGAATGGCTACACCTTC.

The chain links TRBV24-1 to TRBJ2-3, with 7 bases fitting TRBD2. Germline V lookup: CDR1 KGHDR, CDR2 SFDVKD. This CDR3 spans 17 amino acids. The V gene end was trimmed by 5 bases and the J gene end by 1 base; junction bases not matched to a gene: 11. The CDR3 DNA reads as TGTGCCACCAGTGGAGTGGGGCGGGAGAAGGGCACAGATACGCAGTATTTT. Translation: CATSGVGREKGTDTQYF.

V gene TRBV12-3 or TRBV12-4 combines with J gene TRBJ2-1; 7 nucleotides align to TRBD2. V was clipped by 2 bases and J by 6 bases; unmatched bases: 4. This CDR3 spans 14 amino acids. The CDR3 here is CASSLKPGGNEQFF. DNA of the CDR3: TGTGCCAGCAGTTTAAAGCCGGGGGGCAATGAGCAGTTCTTC.

The J gene is TRBJ2-2, the V gene TRBV11-2, with 13 bases identical to TRBD2. Losses at the gene ends were 1 base for V and 7 bases for J; bases not matched to a gene: 6. The CDR3 contains 17 residues. CDR1 and CDR2 (germline): SGHAT, FQNNGV. The DNA for the CDR3 is TGTGCCAGCAGCTTAGTACTAGCGGGAGGGCCTGGCGGGGAGCTGTTTTTT. It codes for CASSLVLAGGPGGELFF.